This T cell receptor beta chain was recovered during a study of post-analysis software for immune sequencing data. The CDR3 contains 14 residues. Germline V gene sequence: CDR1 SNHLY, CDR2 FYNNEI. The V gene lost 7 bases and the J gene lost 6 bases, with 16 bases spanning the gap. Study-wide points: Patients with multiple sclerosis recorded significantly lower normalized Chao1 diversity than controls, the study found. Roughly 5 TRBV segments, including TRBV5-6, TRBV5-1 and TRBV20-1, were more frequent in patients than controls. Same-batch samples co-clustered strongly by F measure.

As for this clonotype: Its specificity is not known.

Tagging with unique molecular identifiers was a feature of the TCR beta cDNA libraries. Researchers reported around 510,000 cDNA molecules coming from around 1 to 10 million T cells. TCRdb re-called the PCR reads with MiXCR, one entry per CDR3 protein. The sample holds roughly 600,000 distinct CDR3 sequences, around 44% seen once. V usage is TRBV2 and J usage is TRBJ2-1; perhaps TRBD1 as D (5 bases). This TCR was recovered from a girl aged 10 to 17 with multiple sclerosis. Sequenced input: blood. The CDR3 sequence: CASTERQGGNEQFF. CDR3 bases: TGTGCCAGCACCGAACGGCAGGGCGGCAATGAGCAGTTCTTC.